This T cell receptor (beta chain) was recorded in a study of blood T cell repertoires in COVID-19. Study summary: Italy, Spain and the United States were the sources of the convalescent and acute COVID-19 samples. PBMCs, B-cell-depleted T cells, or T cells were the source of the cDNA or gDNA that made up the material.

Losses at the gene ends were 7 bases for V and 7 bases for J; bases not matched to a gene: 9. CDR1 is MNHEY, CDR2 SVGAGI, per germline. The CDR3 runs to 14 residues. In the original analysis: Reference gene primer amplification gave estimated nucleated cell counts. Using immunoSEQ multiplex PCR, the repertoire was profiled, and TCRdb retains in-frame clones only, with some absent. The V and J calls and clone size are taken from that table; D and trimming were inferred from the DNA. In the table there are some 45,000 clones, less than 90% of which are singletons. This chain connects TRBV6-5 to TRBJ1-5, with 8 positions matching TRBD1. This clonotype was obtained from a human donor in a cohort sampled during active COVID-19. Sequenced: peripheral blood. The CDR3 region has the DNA TGTGCCAGCAACCACGGACAGGGAGGGCAGCCCCAGCATTTT. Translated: CASNHGQGGQPQHF.